The text below deals with one T cell receptor beta chain. Other DNA sequences in the same sample also yield this CDR3. This record belongs to a study of shared clonotypes between healthy human individuals. Germline V gene data show CDR1 as SGHRS and CDR2 as YFSETQ. The ends lost 2 bases at V and 5 bases at J; junction bases unmatched: 1. The CDR3 has 13 amino acids. The assay was immunoSEQ multiplex PCR, and TCRdb's table has in-frame clones only and misses some. The sample consists of about 680,000 clones, about three quarters of them appearing once. This TCR was sampled from a young woman in good health. The gene calls are TRBV5-1 and TRBJ2-7, with 10 bases aligning to TRBD1. The specimen sequenced was memory CD4+ T cells sorted from blood. Subset defined: CD45RA-negative fraction. CDR3 in DNA: TGCGCCAGCAGCTTTGGACAGGGGGACGAGCAGTACTTC. It translates to CASSFGQGDEQYF.